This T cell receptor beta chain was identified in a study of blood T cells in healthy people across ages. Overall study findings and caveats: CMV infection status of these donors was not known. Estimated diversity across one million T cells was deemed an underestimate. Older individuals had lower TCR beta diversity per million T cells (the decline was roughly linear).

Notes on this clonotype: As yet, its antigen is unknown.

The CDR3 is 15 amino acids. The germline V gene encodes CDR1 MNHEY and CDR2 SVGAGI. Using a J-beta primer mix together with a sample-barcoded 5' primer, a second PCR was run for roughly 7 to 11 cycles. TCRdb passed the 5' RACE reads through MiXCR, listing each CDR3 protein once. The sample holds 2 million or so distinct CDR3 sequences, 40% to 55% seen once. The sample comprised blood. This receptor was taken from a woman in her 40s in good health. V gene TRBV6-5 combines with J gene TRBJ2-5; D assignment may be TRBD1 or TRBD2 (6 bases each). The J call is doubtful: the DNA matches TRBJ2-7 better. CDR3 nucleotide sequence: TGTGCCAGCAGAACTCTCGCAGGGGAGGCCTACGAGCAGTACTTC. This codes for CASRTLAGEAYEQYF.